This T cell receptor (beta chain) was sequenced for a study of blood T cell repertoires in COVID-19. About the study: Acute and convalescent COVID-19 specimens originated in the United States, Italy and Spain.

V shed 4 bases and J shed 5 bases, with 20 bases lying between them. The CDR3 has 17 residues. Germline CDR1 is LNHDA and CDR2 is SQIVND (reference sequence). TCRdb keeps only in-frame clones here, not all; method: immunoSEQ multiplex PCR. The sample shows about 180,000 clones, about four fifths of them seen only once. The sequence derives from a man in his 70s with active or convalescent COVID-19. The specimen was peripheral blood. V gene TRBV19 combines with J gene TRBJ2-2; D ambiguous. The CDR3 here is CASSRSLSGIGTGELFF. The CDR3 coding sequence is TGTGCCAGTAGTAGGAGTCTCAGTGGTATTGGAACCGGGGAGCTGTTTTTT.